Included here is one T cell receptor (beta chain) sequence, with context. V was clipped by 2 bases and J by 4 bases, with 14 bases between them. This CDR3 comprises 15 residues. Researchers ran the PCR with 60 Vbeta and 13 Jbeta primers. Assay: immunoSEQ multiplex PCR; the TCRdb copy retains only in-frame clones and omits some. The sample consists of about 200,000 clones, roughly 85% of them appearing once. The sample belongs to a study of cytomegalovirus exposure and HLA in healthy donors. This receptor was taken from a woman aged 18-35 years in good health and CMV-seronegative. The chain combines TRBV23-1 with TRBJ2-5, with D hard to call. TRBV23-1 belongs to the ORF category, with a function that is uncertain. The material sequenced was PBMCs. The CDR3 loop is CASSQETPRLETQYF. CDR3 DNA: TGCGCCAGCAGTCAAGAGACCCCGAGGCTAGAGACCCAGTACTTC.